The entry below gives a single TCR beta chain sequence along with its context. The sample is drawn from a study of T-cell memory formation after mild COVID-19. Germline V gives CDR1 MNHEY, CDR2 SVGAGI. This CDR3 is 15 amino acids long. Trimming cost V 0 bases and J 2 bases, with 11 bases left between them. TCRdb itself ran the 5' RACE reads through MiXCR, one entry per CDR3 protein. The sample carries roughly 450,000 distinct CDR3 sequences, 15% to 20% recorded once. The sequencing input was PBMCs or a T cell subset sorted from them (not recorded which). The V gene is TRBV6-5, the J gene TRBJ2-7; no reliable D call. This TCR came from an adult woman who had mild COVID-19 (a few samples of this study predate the infection). Cell type and time point are not known. Here the CDR3 DNA reads TGTGCCAGCAGTTACTCATCGGAGCCAACCTACGAGCAGTACTTC. Translated, it gives CASSYSSEPTYEQYF.